The following is a TCR beta chain sequence with its context. This record comes from a study of control samples from healthy donors and cancer patients. TCRdb's table, derived via immunoSEQ multiplex PCR, lists solely in-frame clones and lacks some. The repertoire holds approximately 100,000 clones, with roughly 82% as singletons. The CDR3 loop spans 13 amino acids. The V end was cut by 3 bases, the J end by 4 bases, with 8 bases between. Germline values: CDR1 MNHEY, CDR2 SMNVEV (reference sequence). The chain recombines TRBV27 with TRBJ2-3; D is perhaps TRBD1 (5 bases). The sequenced material came from blood. This receptor was obtained from a man between 60 and 75 years old in good health. The CDR3 region is CASSFARADTQYF. DNA of the CDR3: TGTGCCAGCAGTTTCGCCAGGGCAGATACGCAGTATTTT.